The source of this TCR beta chain is a study of T-cell reconstitution after alpha-beta-depleted transplantation in children. The CDR3 is 18 amino acids. Germline assignment: CDR1 LNHDA and CDR2 SQIVND (reference sequence). Trimming took 3 bases from V and 0 from J, leaving 21 bases between them. A library of TCRbeta sequences, prepared with unique molecular identifiers, was generated. Each CDR3 protein is one row after TCRdb ran MiXCR on the PCR reads. The repertoire includes nearly 550,000 distinct CDR3 sequences, approximately 20% of them detected once, and approximately 3% sits in the top ten. The chain is built from TRBV19 and TRBJ2-7; the D gene is possibly TRBD2 (7 bases). The TCR comes from a human donor who donated a stem cell graft to a child with acute lymphoblastic leukemia. Specimen: PBMCs from the stem cell graft donor, collected from the stem cell graft. The chain's CDR3 is CASSIKMGGAIGSYEQYF. CDR3 coding DNA: TGTGCCAGTAGTATCAAGATGGGGGGGGCTATCGGCTCCTACGAGCAGTACTTC.